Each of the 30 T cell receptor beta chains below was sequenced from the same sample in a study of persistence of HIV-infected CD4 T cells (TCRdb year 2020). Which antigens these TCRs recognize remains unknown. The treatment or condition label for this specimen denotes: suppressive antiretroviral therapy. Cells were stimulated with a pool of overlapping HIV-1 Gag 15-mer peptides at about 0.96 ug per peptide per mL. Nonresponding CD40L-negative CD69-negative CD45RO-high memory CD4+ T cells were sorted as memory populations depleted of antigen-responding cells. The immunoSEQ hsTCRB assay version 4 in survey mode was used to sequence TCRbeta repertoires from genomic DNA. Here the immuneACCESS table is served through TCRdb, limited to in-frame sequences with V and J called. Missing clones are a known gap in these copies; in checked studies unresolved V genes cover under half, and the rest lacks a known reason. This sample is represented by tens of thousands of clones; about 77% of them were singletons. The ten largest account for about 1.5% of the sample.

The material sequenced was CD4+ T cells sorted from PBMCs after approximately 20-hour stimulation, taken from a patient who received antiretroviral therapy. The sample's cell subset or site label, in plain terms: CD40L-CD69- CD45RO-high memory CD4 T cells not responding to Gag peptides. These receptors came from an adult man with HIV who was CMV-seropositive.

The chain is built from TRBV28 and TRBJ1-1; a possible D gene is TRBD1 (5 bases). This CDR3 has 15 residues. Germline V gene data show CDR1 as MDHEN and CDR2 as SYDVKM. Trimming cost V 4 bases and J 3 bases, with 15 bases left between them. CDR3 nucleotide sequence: TGTGCCAGCAGTTCCCTGACCGGGGGGTACACTGAAGCTTTCTTT. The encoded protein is CASSSLTGGYTEAFF.

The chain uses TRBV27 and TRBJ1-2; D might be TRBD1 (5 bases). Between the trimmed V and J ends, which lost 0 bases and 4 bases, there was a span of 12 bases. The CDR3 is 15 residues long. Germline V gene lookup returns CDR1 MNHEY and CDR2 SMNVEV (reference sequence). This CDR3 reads CASSLSSQGAYGYTF. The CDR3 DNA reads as TGTGCCAGCAGTTTATCATCGCAGGGAGCCTATGGCTACACCTTC.

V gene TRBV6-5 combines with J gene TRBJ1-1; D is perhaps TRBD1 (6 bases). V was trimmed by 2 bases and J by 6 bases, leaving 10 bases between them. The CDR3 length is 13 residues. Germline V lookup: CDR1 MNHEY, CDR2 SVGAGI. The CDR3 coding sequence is TGTGCCAGCAGTTACGAGGGGGGATCTGAAGCTTTCTTT. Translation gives CASSYEGGSEAFF.

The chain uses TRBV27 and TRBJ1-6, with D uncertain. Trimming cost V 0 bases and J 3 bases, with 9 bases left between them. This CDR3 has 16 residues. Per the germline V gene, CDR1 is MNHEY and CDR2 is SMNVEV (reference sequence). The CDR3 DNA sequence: TGTGCCAGCAGTTTATCCTCCCAGGTCTATAATTCACCCCTCCACTTT. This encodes CASSLSSQVYNSPLHF.

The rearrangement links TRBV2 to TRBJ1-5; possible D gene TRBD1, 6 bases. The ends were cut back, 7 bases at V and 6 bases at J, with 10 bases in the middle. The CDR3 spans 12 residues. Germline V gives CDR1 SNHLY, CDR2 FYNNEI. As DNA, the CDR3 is TGTGCCAGCAAGGGGGAGGGTCAGCCCCAGCATTTT. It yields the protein CASKGEGQPQHF.

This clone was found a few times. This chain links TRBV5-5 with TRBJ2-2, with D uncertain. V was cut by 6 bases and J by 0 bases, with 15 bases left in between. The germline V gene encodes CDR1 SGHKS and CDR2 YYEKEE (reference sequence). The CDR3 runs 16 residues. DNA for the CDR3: TGTGCCAGCACCGTTTGGGCGGCAACGAACACCGGGGAGCTGTTTTTT. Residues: CASTVWAATNTGELFF.

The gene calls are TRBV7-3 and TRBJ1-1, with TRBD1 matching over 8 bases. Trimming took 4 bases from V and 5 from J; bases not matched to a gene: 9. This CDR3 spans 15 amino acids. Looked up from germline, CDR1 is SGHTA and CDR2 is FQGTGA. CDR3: CASSSQGAQGTEAFF. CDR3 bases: TGTGCCAGCAGCTCTCAGGGGGCTCAAGGGACTGAAGCTTTCTTT.

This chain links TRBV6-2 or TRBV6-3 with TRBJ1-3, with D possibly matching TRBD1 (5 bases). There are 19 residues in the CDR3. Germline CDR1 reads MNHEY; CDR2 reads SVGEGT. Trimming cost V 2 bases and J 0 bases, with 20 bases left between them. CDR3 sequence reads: CASSYIVRRTGPSGNTIYF. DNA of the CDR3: TGTGCCAGCAGTTACATCGTCAGGCGGACGGGGCCCTCTGGAAACACCATATATTTT.

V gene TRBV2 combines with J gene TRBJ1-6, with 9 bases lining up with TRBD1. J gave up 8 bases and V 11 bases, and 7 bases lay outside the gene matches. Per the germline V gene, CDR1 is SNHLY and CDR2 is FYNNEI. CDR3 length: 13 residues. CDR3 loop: CARKGQGDSPLHF. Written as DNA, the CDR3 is TGTGCCCGCAAGGGACAGGGTGATTCACCCCTCCACTTT.

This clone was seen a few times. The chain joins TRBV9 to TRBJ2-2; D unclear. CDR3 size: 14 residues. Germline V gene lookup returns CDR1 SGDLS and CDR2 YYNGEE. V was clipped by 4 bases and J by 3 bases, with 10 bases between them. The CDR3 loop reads CASSPFQDTGELFF. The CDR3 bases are TGTGCCAGCAGCCCCTTCCAGGACACCGGGGAGCTGTTTTTT.

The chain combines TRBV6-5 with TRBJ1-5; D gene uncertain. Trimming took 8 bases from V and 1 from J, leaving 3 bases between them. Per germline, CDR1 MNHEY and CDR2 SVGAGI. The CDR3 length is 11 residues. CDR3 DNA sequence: TGTGCCAGCTGCAGCAATCAGCCCCAGCATTTT. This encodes CASCSNQPQHF.

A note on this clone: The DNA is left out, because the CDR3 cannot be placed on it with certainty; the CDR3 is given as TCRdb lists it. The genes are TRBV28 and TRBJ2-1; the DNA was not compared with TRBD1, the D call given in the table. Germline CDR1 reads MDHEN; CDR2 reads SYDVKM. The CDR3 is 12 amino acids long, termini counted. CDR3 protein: CASSAWVGSGIF.

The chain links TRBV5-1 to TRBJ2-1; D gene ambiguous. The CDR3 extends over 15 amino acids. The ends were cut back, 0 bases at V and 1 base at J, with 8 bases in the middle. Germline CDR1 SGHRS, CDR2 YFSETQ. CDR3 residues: CASSLAEGSYNEQFF. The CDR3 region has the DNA TGCGCCAGCAGCTTGGCCGAAGGATCCTACAATGAGCAGTTCTTC.

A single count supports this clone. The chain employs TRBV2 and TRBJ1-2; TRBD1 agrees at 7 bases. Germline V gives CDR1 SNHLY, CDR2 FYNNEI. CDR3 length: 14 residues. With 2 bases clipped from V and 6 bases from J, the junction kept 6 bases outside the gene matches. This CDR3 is CASSELGQSDGYTF. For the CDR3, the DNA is TGTGCCAGCAGTGAACTGGGACAGTCTGATGGCTACACCTTC.

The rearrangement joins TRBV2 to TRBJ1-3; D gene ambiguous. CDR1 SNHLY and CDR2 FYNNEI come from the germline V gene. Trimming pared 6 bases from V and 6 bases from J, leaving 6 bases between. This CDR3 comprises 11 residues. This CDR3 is CASSIQNTIYF. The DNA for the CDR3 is TGTGCCAGCAGCATACAAAACACCATATATTTT.

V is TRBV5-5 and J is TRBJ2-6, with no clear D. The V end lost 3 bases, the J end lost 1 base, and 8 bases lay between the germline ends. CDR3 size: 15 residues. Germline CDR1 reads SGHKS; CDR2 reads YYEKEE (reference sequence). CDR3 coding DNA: TGTGCCAGCAGCTCGTCCCATTCTGGGGCCAACGTCCTGACTTTC. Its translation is CASSSSHSGANVLTF.

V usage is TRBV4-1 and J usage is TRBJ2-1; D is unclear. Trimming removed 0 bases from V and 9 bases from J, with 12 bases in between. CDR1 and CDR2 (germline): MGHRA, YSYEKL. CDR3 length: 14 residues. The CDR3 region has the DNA TGCGCCAGCAGCCAAGATCCCAGAGGCGGTGAGCAGTTCTTC. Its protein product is CASSQDPRGGEQFF.

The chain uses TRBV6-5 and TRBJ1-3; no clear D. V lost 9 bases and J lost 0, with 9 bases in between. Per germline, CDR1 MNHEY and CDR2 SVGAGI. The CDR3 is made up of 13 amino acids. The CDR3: CASRPFSGNTIYF. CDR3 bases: TGTGCCAGTAGACCGTTCTCTGGAAACACCATATATTTT.

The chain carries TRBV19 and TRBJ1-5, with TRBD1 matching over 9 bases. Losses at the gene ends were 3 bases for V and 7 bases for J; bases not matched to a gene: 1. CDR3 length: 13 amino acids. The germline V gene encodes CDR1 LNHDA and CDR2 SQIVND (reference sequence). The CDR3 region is CASSMDRGQPQHF. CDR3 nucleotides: TGTGCCAGTAGTATGGACAGGGGACAGCCCCAGCATTTT.

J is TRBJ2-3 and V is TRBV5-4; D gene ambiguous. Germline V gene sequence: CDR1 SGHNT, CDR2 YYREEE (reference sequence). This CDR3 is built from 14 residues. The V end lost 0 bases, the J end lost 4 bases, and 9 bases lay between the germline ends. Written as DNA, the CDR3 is TGTGCCAGCAGCTTGGGATTTCTGTCAGATACGCAGTATTTT. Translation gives CASSLGFLSDTQYF.

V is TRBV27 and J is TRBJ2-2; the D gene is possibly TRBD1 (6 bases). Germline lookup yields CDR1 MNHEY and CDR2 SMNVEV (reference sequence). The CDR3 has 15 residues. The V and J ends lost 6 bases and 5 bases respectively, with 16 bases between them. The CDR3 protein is CASRTTGMTTGELFF. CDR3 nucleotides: TGTGCCAGCAGGACTACAGGGATGACTACCGGGGAGCTGTTTTTT.

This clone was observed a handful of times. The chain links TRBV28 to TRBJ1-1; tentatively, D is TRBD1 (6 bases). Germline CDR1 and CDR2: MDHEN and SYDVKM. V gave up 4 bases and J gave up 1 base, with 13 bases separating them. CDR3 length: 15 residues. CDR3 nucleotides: TGTGCCAGCAGTTCACAGGGAGCGGGGAACACTGAAGCTTTCTTT. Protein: CASSSQGAGNTEAFF.

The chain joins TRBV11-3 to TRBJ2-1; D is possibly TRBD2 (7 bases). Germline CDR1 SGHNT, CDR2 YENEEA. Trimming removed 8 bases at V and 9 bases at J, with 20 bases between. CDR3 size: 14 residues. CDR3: CASSGRGPQGEQFF. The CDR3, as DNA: TGTGCCAGCTCCGGGCGGGGGCCACAAGGTGAGCAGTTCTTC.

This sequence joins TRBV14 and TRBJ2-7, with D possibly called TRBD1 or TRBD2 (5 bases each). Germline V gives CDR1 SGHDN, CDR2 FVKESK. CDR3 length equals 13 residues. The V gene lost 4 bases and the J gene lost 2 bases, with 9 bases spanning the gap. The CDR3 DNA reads TGTGCCAGCAGCCGGGACCGGGCCTACGAGCAGTACTTC. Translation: CASSRDRAYEQYF.

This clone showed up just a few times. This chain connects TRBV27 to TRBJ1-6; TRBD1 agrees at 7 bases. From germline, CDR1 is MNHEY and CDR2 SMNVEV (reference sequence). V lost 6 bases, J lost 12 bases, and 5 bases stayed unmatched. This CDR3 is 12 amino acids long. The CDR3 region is CASSDRVEPLHF. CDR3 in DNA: TGTGCCAGCAGCGACAGGGTAGAACCCCTCCACTTT.

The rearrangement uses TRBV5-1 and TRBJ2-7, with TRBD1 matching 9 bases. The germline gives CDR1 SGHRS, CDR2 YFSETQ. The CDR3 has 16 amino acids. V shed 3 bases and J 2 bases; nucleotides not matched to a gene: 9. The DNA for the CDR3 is TGCGCCAGCAGCTCGGGACAGGGAATGGGGACCTACGAGCAGTACTTC. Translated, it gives CASSSGQGMGTYEQYF.

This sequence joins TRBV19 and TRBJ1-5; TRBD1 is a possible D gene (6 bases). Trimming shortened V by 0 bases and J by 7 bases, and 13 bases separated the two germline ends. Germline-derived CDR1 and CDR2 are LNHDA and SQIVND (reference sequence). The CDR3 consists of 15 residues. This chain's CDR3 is CASSIDRTVWQPQHF. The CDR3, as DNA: TGTGCCAGTAGTATAGATAGGACAGTGTGGCAGCCCCAGCATTTT. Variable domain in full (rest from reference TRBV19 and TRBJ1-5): DGGITQSPKYLFRKEGQNVTLSCEQNLNHDAMYWYRQDPGQGLRLIYYSQIVNDFQKGDIAEGYSVSREKKESFPLTVTSAQKNPTAFYLCASSIDRTVWQPQHFGDGTRLSIL.

This CDR3 is CASSQGSGRPNSPLHF. The CDR3 nucleotides are TGTGCCAGCAGCCAAGGAAGTGGCAGGCCCAATTCACCCCTCCACTTT. The rearrangement uses TRBV3-1 (or the pseudogene TRBV3-2) and TRBJ1-6, with unresolved D. CDR3 length: 16 amino acids. The V end was cut by 1 base, the J end by 7 bases, with 14 bases between. Germline-derived CDR1 and CDR2 are LGHDT and YNNKEL (reference sequence).

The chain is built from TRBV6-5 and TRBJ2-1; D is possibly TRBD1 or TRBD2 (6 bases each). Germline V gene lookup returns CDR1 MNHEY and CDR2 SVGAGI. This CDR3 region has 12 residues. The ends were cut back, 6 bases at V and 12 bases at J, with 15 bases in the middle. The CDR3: CASRTGTGGQFF. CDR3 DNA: TGTGCCAGCAGGACAGGTACCGGGGGGCAGTTCTTC.

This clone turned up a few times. This CDR3 is CASSPQSGVSYEQYF. The CDR3 DNA reads as TGCGCCAGCAGCCCACAGAGCGGGGTCTCCTACGAGCAGTACTTC. V usage is TRBV5-1 and J usage is TRBJ2-7; the match to TRBD2 covers 7 bases. V trimming: 4 bases; J trimming: 0 bases; junction bases outside the gene matches: 7. Per the germline V gene, CDR1 is SGHRS and CDR2 is YFSETQ. CDR3 size: 15 residues.